Listed below are T cell receptor beta chains from one sample, sequenced in a study of lymphopenia after photon versus proton radiotherapy. Measured with immunoSEQ multiplex PCR; TCRdb has only the in-frame clones, and not every one. Counted here are about 30,000 clones, around nine tenths occurring once; the ten biggest clones make up more than 40%. The specimen comprised peripheral blood, sampled from a patient treated with proton-based radiotherapy. These receptors came from a woman aged 55 to 70 with cholangiocarcinoma. Some clones in this sample may be carry-over from other donors' samples. Each CDR3 is given with its conserved first and last residue. D genes are given only for firm matches. Clone size is stated in some rows and not others, as once, few, many or a class when expanded.

d_call,clone_size,v_call,j_call,cdr3_aa,cdr3_nt
NA,NA,TRBV7-6,TRBJ2-2,CASSLASIRGAGELFF,TGTGCCAGCAGCTTAGCAAGTATTAGGGGTGCCGGGGAGCTGTTTTTT
NA,NA,TRBV5-1,TRBJ2-7,CASSLGSSSYEQYF,TGCGCCAGCAGCTTGGGATCGAGCTCCTACGAGCAGTACTTC
NA,NA,TRBV18,TRBJ2-1,CASSPPAGPNNEQFF,TGTGCCAGCTCACCACCGGCAGGGCCTAACAATGAGCAGTTCTTC
TRBD2,NA,TRBV14,TRBJ2-2,CASSRAPSGGPQGELFF,TGTGCCAGCAGCCGGGCGCCTAGCGGGGGCCCTCAAGGGGAGCTGTTTTTT
NA,NA,TRBV6-5,TRBJ1-5,CASSPSGNRNQPQHF,TGTGCCAGCAGCCCATCGGGGAACCGAAATCAGCCCCAGCATTTT
NA,few,TRBV9,TRBJ1-2,CASSPRQYYGYTF,TGTGCCAGCAGCCCCAGACAGTACTATGGCTACACCTTC
TRBD2,NA,TRBV10-2,TRBJ2-1,CASSPRALAGTSFRDEQFF,TGCGCCAGCAGTCCCAGGGCCCTAGCGGGAACGAGTTTTCGGGATGAGCAGTTCTTC
NA,NA,TRBV5-1,TRBJ2-3,CASSLNRPDTQYF,TGCGCCAGCAGCTTGAATCGCCCAGATACGCAGTATTTT
NA,NA,TRBV28,TRBJ2-1,CASSLGGSFSNEQFF,TGTGCCAGCAGTTTAGGGGGTTCGTTTTCCAATGAGCAGTTCTTC
TRBD1,NA,TRBV2,TRBJ2-7,CASSEAVRGPSEQYF,TGTGCCAGCAGTGAAGCGGTCAGGGGGCCGTCCGAGCAGTACTTC
TRBD2,NA,TRBV5-1,TRBJ2-1,CASSARTSGTYNEQFF,TGCGCCAGCAGCGCCCGGACTAGCGGGACTTACAATGAGCAGTTCTTC
NA,NA,TRBV7-8,TRBJ1-1,CASSSPGPVNTEAFF,TGTGCCAGCAGCTCCCCAGGGCCTGTGAACACTGAAGCTTTCTTT
NA,NA,TRBV7-9,TRBJ2-2,CASTVGAANTGELFF,TGTGCCAGCACCGTGGGGGCGGCGAACACCGGGGAGCTGTTTTTT